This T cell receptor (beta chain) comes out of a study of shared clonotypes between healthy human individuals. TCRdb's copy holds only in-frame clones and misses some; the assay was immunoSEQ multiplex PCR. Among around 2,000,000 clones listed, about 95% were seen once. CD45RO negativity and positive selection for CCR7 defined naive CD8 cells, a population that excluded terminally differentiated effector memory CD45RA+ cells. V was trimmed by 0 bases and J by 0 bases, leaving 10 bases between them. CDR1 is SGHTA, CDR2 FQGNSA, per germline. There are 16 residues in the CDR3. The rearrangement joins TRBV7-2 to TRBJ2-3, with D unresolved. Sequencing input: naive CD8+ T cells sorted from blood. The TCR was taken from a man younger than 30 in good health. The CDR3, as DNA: TGTGCCAGCAGCTTAGCTCTGGGTGCTAGCACAGATACGCAGTATTTT. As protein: CASSLALGASTDTQYF.